This is a list of T cell receptor beta chains from one sample in a study of blood T cell repertoires in COVID-19. Generated by immunoSEQ multiplex PCR, the TCRdb table keeps only in-frame clones and is missing some. The data hold hundreds of thousands of clones, with approximately 85% observed a single time. Sequencing was performed on peripheral blood. Every receptor here comes from a human donor in a cohort sampled during active COVID-19. CDR3s include the opening cysteine and the closing phenylalanine or tryptophan. A D gene is named only where the DNA matches it firmly. A clone size is listed for some rows: how often the clone was seen (once, few, many), or a class if it is expanded.

TRBD2	NA	TRBV6-5	TRBJ2-5	TGTGCCAGCACTCACAGCGGGGCGCTCTATGGGGCCCAGTACTTC	CASTHSGALYGAQYF
NA	NA	TRBV12-5	TRBJ2-7	TGTGCTAGTGGGTCTGGTTCGGAGAACGAGCAGTACTTC	CASGSGSENEQYF
TRBD1	NA	TRBV11-2	TRBJ1-3	TGTGCCAGCAGCGGGTCGACAGGGGTGTCTGGAAACACCATATATTTT	CASSGSTGVSGNTIYF
NA	NA	TRBV12-5	TRBJ1-5	TGTGCTAGTGGTTTGGGACAGCCCAATCAGCCCCAGCATTTT	CASGLGQPNQPQHF
TRBD1	NA	TRBV29-1	TRBJ2-7	TGCAGCGCCCGGGACAGTGGGATCTACGAGCAGTACTTC	CSARDSGIYEQYF
TRBD2	once	TRBV3-1/TRBV3-2	TRBJ2-3	TGTGCCAGTTATAGCGGGGGGCCCACAGATACGCAGTATTTT	CASYSGGPTDTQYF
TRBD1	NA	TRBV7-9	TRBJ1-4	TGTGCCAGCAGCTTACTTACGACAGGGGGCAATGAAAAACTGTTTTTT	CASSLLTTGGNEKLFF
NA	NA	TRBV5-6	TRBJ1-1	TGTGCCAGCAGCTTGGGACATGTGTGGGCGAACACTGAAGCTTTCTTT	CASSLGHVWANTEAFF
NA	NA	TRBV1	TRBJ1-2	TGCACCAGCAGCCAAGAACCGGACAAGAACTATGGCTACACCTTC	CTSSQEPDKNYGYTF
TRBD2	NA	TRBV9	TRBJ2-1	TGTGCCAGCAGCGCCTTCGGCGGGGGGGGGAATGAGCAGTTCTTC	CASSAFGGGGNEQFF
TRBD1	few	TRBV2	TRBJ1-5	TGTGCCAGCAATGGAGGACAGGGGAAGAGCAATCAGCCCCAGCATTTT	CASNGGQGKSNQPQHF
TRBD2	NA	TRBV24-1	TRBJ2-2	TGTGCCACCGCCGGAAGTAGCGGGGGCCCGAACACCGGGGAGCTGTTTTTT	CATAGSSGGPNTGELFF
NA	NA	TRBV6-5	TRBJ2-1	TGTGCCAGCAGTTACAGAAGGGGTAGTTTTGAGCAGTTCTTC	CASSYRRGSFEQFF
NA	NA	TRBV6-5	TRBJ2-1	TGTGCCAGCAACCTACAGGTCGGCTATGAGCAGTTCTTC	CASNLQVGYEQFF
NA	NA	TRBV5-1	TRBJ2-3	TGCGCCAGCAGCTACAGTCCCTCTAGCACAGATACGCAGTATTTT	CASSYSPSSTDTQYF
NA	once	TRBV5-1	TRBJ2-5	TGCGCCAGCAGCTTGGGACTTGAGACCCAGTACTTC	CASSLGLETQYF